This T cell receptor beta chain originates from a study of PD-1 blockade in classical Hodgkin lymphoma (dated by TCRdb to 2018 to 2021). Broadly, across the study: Nivolumab dosing was 3 mg/kg intravenously every 2 weeks, continuing until either disease progression or unacceptable toxicity. The study used TCR beta sequencing and CyTOF to define a peripheral blood immune signature of response to PD-1 blockade in classical Hodgkin lymphoma. The paper's findings and limits, for the study overall: Patients starting nivolumab less than 1 year after ASCT had lower diversity and were excluded from later analyses to avoid confounding by immune reconstitution. The study was limited to a single clinical trial cohort, and causes of repertoire differences, possibly disease activity or prior therapy, remained undefined. Baseline diversity similar to that of newly diagnosed patients was observed in trial patients achieving complete response, whereas significantly lower diversity was observed in partial responders and progressors. Baseline TCR diversity was reported to be lower in newly diagnosed patients than in healthy donors, and even lower in relapsed/refractory patients. A significant rise by C4D1 was seen in CD4+ but not CD8+ TCR diversity (p=0.0027 vs p=0.16), with the rise being most apparent in complete responders (p=0.02).

Genomic DNA was isolated using the Qiagen DNeasy kit from unsorted PBMCs as well as from negatively selected CD4+ and CD8+ fractions. TCR beta CDR3 regions were amplified by immunoSEQ multiplex PCR using primers annealing to V and J segments. Amplification bias was minimized using a synthetic immune receptor repertoire, and residual bias was removed computationally after sequencing. The source study handled its data this way. Repertoire diversity was quantified as the Shannon entropy index using custom Python scripts. Unsorted, CD4+ and CD8+ repertoires were analyzed separately, except in combined analyses where CD4+ and CD8+ sequences were merged in silico. Clonal expansion was defined as a frequency increase of at least 2-fold after treatment compared with C1D1, and clones undetected at baseline were assigned a pseudocount of 0.5. Clones with 0 or 1 copy at C1D1 were defined as singleton clones, while clones with 2 or more copies were defined as non-singleton clones. By matching protein sequences in sorted samples from the same patient, clones expanded in unsorted samples were annotated as CD4+, CD8+ or unknown. Wilcoxon tests on paired samples were used to test diversity changes from C1D1 to C4D1. TCRdb took this table from immuneACCESS and kept in-frame rearrangements with V and J called. Such tables lack part of the clones; where checked against another copy, unresolved V genes explain under half of the gap, and the rest is unexplained. V and J calls and clone size come straight from that table; D and trimming were deduced from the DNA. The sample table holds 100,000 or so clones, of which 85% to 95% were seen once. Jointly, the top ten make up approximately 2% of the sample.

A word on this clone: Its specific antigen is unknown. Base qualities are not provided; no much larger clone lies one nucleotide away.

The intended sense of this specimen's time point label: cycle 4 day 1 (C4D1), after less than 7 weeks of nivolumab. Relapse after autologous stem cell transplantation had occurred in all trial patients, and cohorts A, B and C were distinguished by prior brentuximab vedotin exposure. A total of fewer than 70 patients with relapsed/refractory classical Hodgkin lymphoma made up the trial cohort, and each patient's best overall response was complete response, partial response or progressive disease. Trial patients were treated with single-agent nivolumab in the multi-cohort phase II CheckMate 205 trial. An independent review committee assessed best overall response by applying the 2007 International Working Group response criteria. PBMCs from the trial were collected at three points: immediately before nivolumab initiation (C1D1), and during therapy at cycle 2 day 1 and cycle 4 day 1. Peripheral blood was collected in 8 mL Vacutainer Cell Preparation Tubes, from which PBMCs were isolated by centrifugation and then cryopreserved.

Reading from cysteine to phenylalanine, the CDR3 counts 15 amino acids. Only the CDR3 region is kept as DNA, spanning 45 bases read in frame from base 1. The germline V gene specifies SGHTA as CDR1 and FQGTGA as CDR2. V lost 1 base and J lost 5 bases, and the count of bases not matched to a germline gene is 4. Recombination joined TRBV7-3 with TRBJ2-2, and TRBD2 matches 7 of the central bases. The clonotype comes from a human donor with classical Hodgkin lymphoma. Sequencing used peripheral blood mononuclear cells (PBMCs), obtained before the fourth cycle of nivolumab. This receptor carries the CDR3 CASSLNGRSTGELFF. The sequenced DNA is TGTGCCAGCAGCTTAAACGGGAGGTCAACCGGGGAGCTGTTTTTT.